The present entry profiles one T cell receptor (beta chain) with its context. Residents of approximately 25 US areas, aged about 18 to 100 years, made up the participants. CDR1 SQVTM and CDR2 ANQGSEA come from the germline V gene. The CDR3 length is 12 residues. With V trimmed by 6 bases and J by 8 bases, 6 bases remained unmatched. The sample originates from a study of blood T cell repertoires in COVID-19. About the study: T cells, B-cell-depleted T cells, or PBMCs supplied cDNA or gDNA.

Per the authors' pipeline: Reference gene primer amplification gave estimated nucleated cell counts. Only in-frame clones appear in the TCRdb table, and some are missing; sequencing was by immunoSEQ multiplex PCR. The V and J calls and the clone size are those of that table, but D and trimming were determined from the DNA. This table has some 170,000 clones, about 90% appearing once. The receptor was derived from a human donor with acute COVID-19. The donor label of this sample is uncertain. Sequencing used PBMCs or T cells enriched from blood (not recorded which). The rearrangement uses TRBV29-1 and TRBJ2-2; 7 bases fit TRBD1. The CDR3 DNA reads as TGCAGCGTCCAACAGGGGTTAGGGGAGCTGTTTTTT. Protein product: CSVQQGLGELFF.